These 29 T cell receptor beta chains came from one sample sequenced in a study of cytomegalovirus exposure and HLA in healthy donors. With 60 Vbeta and 13 Jbeta primers, the PCR was carried out. Profiling relied on immunoSEQ multiplex PCR, and the TCRdb table lists in-frame clones only, not all of them. The table has 150,000 to 200,000 clones, 75% seen once. Source material: PBMCs. The receptors were sampled from a man aged 18 to 30 in good health and CMV-seropositive.

The V call is TRBV29-1, the J call TRBJ1-2; 7 nucleotides match TRBD1. In germline, CDR1 is SQVTM, CDR2 ANQGSEA. The CDR3 length is 15 residues. After removal of 5 bases from V and 1 base from J, the junction contained 10 bases not matched to a gene. The CDR3 DNA reads as TGCAGCGTTTACTTAAAGGGGGCCCATAACTATGGCTACACCTTC. It encodes CSVYLKGAHNYGYTF.

The chain carries TRBV6-5 and TRBJ2-7; possible D gene TRBD2, 6 bases. Per the germline V gene, CDR1 is MNHEY and CDR2 is SVGAGI. Trimming removed 7 bases from V and 2 bases from J, with 18 bases in between. The CDR3 totals 15 residues. The CDR3 DNA follows: TGTGCCAGCACAGTAAGCGGAGGGGCCCCCTACGAGCAGTACTTC. This sequence encodes CASTVSGGAPYEQYF.

This chain links TRBV5-4 with TRBJ1-1; no reliable D call. V dropped 2 bases and J dropped 0 bases, with 8 bases sitting between them. The CDR3 covers 14 residues. Germline CDR1 SGHNT, CDR2 YYREEE (reference sequence). CDR3 loop: CASSFTPLNTEAFF. CDR3 nucleotides: TGTGCCAGCAGCTTTACACCATTGAACACTGAAGCTTTCTTT.

The CDR3 region has the DNA TGTGCCAGCAGCTTGCCTAGCCAAGAGACCCAGTACTTC. Translated: CASSLPSQETQYF. The V call is TRBV5-4, the J call TRBJ2-5; D call uncertain. Germline CDR1 SGHNT, CDR2 YYREEE (reference sequence). Trimming removed 1 base at V and 1 base at J, with 5 bases between. The CDR3 loop spans 13 amino acids.

This clone showed up just a few times. The rearrangement joins TRBV9 to TRBJ2-3, with a weak D call TRBD1 (5 bases). With 0 bases removed from V and 4 bases from J, the gap between germline ends came to 12 bases. The CDR3 totals 15 residues. CDR1 is SGDLS, CDR2 YYNGEE, per germline. CDR3 region: CASSVGQGGADTQYF. The CDR3 DNA reads as TGTGCCAGCAGCGTAGGGCAGGGCGGAGCAGATACGCAGTATTTT.

The V and J genes are TRBV6-1 and TRBJ1-1, with a tentative D call TRBD1 (5 bases). Germline-derived CDR1 and CDR2 are MNHNS and SASEGT. This CDR3 region has 14 residues. The germline V and J ends were trimmed by 6 bases and 1 base, with 12 bases remaining between them. The CDR3 DNA sequence: TGTGCCAGCAGACCTGGGGCAGGGAACACTGAAGCTTTCTTT. Its translation is CASRPGAGNTEAFF.

The gene calls are TRBV6-5 and TRBJ2-6; 7 nucleotides match TRBD1. This CDR3 is 15 amino acids long. Looked up from germline, CDR1 is MNHEY and CDR2 is SVGAGI. The ends lost 4 bases at V and 2 bases at J; junction bases unmatched: 2. The DNA of the CDR3 is TGTGCCAGCAGTTGGGACAGCGCTGGGGCCAACGTCCTGACTTTC. This gives the protein CASSWDSAGANVLTF.

This chain connects TRBV6-6 to TRBJ2-5; D is unclear. The germline V gene has CDR1 MNHNY and CDR2 SVGAGI (reference sequence). Trimming left V 3 bases short and J 5 bases short, with 19 bases between. The CDR3 consists of 16 residues. The DNA of the CDR3 is TGTGCCAGCAGTTATTACGCCGCGGATATCGGGGAGACCCAGTACTTC. Amino acid sequence: CASSYYAADIGETQYF.

This clone was observed a single time. The rearrangement links TRBV15 to TRBJ1-5; the D is unclear. V was shortened by 8 bases and J by 4 bases, with 12 bases between the two germline ends. This CDR3 comprises 13 residues. Germline V gene data show CDR1 as LNHNV and CDR2 as YYDKDF (reference sequence). The CDR3 reads CATGPSLNQPQHF. CDR3 bases: TGTGCCACCGGGCCATCCCTAAATCAGCCCCAGCATTTT.

This chain joins TRBV27 and TRBJ2-2, with TRBD1 matching over 8 bases. This CDR3 region has 17 residues. Losses at the gene ends were 0 bases for V and 8 bases for J; bases not matched to a gene: 11. Germline-derived CDR1 and CDR2 are MNHEY and SMNVEV (reference sequence). CDR3 residues: CASSLSGGQARPGELFF. The CDR3 bases are TGTGCCAGCAGTTTATCGGGGGGACAGGCGCGACCGGGGGAGCTGTTTTTT.

This sequence joins TRBV18 and TRBJ2-5; TRBD2 matches 9 bases. Germline V lookup: CDR1 KGHSH, CDR2 LQKENI. This CDR3 has 15 amino acids. V lost 3 bases, J lost 10 bases, and 12 bases stayed unmatched. CDR3 in DNA: TGTGCCAGCTCACCGGCGCGGGAGGGATACGGGGGCCAGTACTTC. As protein: CASSPAREGYGGQYF.

The rearrangement uses TRBV7-3 and TRBJ2-3; TRBD2 aligns across 8 bases. This CDR3 is 16 amino acids long. Germline-derived CDR1 and CDR2 are SGHTA and FQGTGA. Trimming removed 2 bases from V and 6 bases from J; junction bases left unmatched: 10. The CDR3 spells CASSLWASGSTDTQYF. In nucleotides, the CDR3 is TGTGCCAGCAGCTTATGGGCCAGCGGGAGTACGGATACGCAGTATTTT.

This clone was counted between two and nine times. The V gene is TRBV10-1, the J gene TRBJ2-2, with 7 bases identical to TRBD2. The trim removed 0 bases at V and 7 bases at J, leaving 5 bases unmatched. The CDR3 consists of 15 residues. Germline values: CDR1 WNHNN, CDR2 SYGVQD (reference sequence). The CDR3 region is CASSESNGRNGELFF. CDR3 nucleotide sequence: TGCGCCAGCAGTGAGTCTAACGGGAGGAACGGGGAGCTGTTTTTT.

The chain links TRBV5-8 to TRBJ2-3, with D unclear. Germline V gives CDR1 SGHTS, CDR2 YDEGEE. The CDR3 has 13 residues. V was cut by 2 bases and J by 4 bases, with 8 bases left in between. The CDR3 nucleotides read TGTGCCAGCAGCTTTGCGGCATCAGATACGCAGTATTTT. The encoded protein is CASSFAASDTQYF.

This chain's CDR3 is CASSFGQGADEQYF. In nucleotides, the CDR3 is TGTGCCAGCAGCTTCGGGCAGGGTGCAGACGAGCAGTACTTC. The chain joins TRBV11-2 to TRBJ2-7; D may be TRBD1 (5 bases). Germline-derived CDR1 and CDR2 are SGHAT and FQNNGV. The length of the CDR3 is 14 residues. Trimming stripped 3 bases from V and 5 bases from J, with 14 bases between.

The chain uses TRBV6-1 and TRBJ1-2; D is possibly TRBD1 (5 bases). The V and J ends lost 7 bases and 7 bases respectively, with 19 bases between them. The CDR3 consists of 14 residues. Germline V gene lookup returns CDR1 MNHNS and CDR2 SASEGT. CDR3 coding DNA: TGTGCCAGCACCCAAGGCGGGAGGGGTGGTGGCTACACCTTC. It codes for CASTQGGRGGGYTF.

J is TRBJ2-3 and V is TRBV15; possible D gene TRBD1, 6 bases. From germline, CDR1 is LNHNV and CDR2 YYDKDF (reference sequence). V was shortened by 8 bases and J by 11 bases, with 23 bases between the two germline ends. The CDR3 spans 14 residues. The DNA for the CDR3 is TGTGCCACCTCGGCACAGGGTGTAAATTCGGGGCAGTATTTT. Translating it yields CATSAQGVNSGQYF.

This chain connects TRBV15 to TRBJ2-3; D is uncertain. Deletions cut 0 bases from V and 0 bases from J, with 7 bases between. The CDR3 consists of 15 residues. Germline CDR1 and CDR2: LNHNV and YYDKDF (reference sequence). CDR3 sequence reads: CATSRDVRSTDTQYF. For the CDR3, the DNA is TGTGCCACCAGCAGAGACGTCAGAAGCACAGATACGCAGTATTTT. Using reference TRBV15 and TRBJ2-3 for the parts outside the CDR3, the full variable domain is DAMVIQNPRYQVTQFGKPVTLSCSQTLNHNVMYWYQQKSSQAPKLLFHYYDKDFNNEADTPDNFQSRRPNTSFCFLDIRSPGLGDTAMYLCATSRDVRSTDTQYFGPGTRLTVL.

CDR3 loop: CASSESLPDTQYF. In nucleotides, the CDR3 is TGTGCCAGCAGTGAGTCTCTCCCAGATACGCAGTATTTT. The rearrangement joins TRBV2 to TRBJ2-3; D gene uncertain. Germline values: CDR1 SNHLY, CDR2 FYNNEI. Trimming shortened V by 3 bases and J by 4 bases, and 8 bases separated the two germline ends. This CDR3 has 13 residues.

The J gene is TRBJ1-1, the V gene TRBV19; 7 nucleotides match TRBD1. CDR1 is LNHDA, CDR2 SQIVND, per germline (reference sequence). V shed 6 bases and J 1 base; nucleotides not matched to a gene: 5. The CDR3 has 14 residues. Here the CDR3 reads CASSRRGKNTEAFF. CDR3 DNA: TGTGCCAGTAGCCGCAGGGGGAAGAACACTGAAGCTTTCTTT.

The chain uses TRBV5-1 and TRBJ2-2; 10 bases match TRBD2. The germline CDR1 and CDR2 sequences are SGHRS and YFSETQ. The CDR3 consists of 13 residues. V was clipped by 4 bases and J by 7 bases; unmatched bases: 1. Here the CDR3 DNA reads TGCGCCAGCAGCGGACTAGCGGTCGGGGAGCTGTTTTTT. Residues: CASSGLAVGELFF.

The chain combines TRBV28 with TRBJ1-5, with D uncertain. With 4 bases removed from V and 5 bases from J, the gap between germline ends came to 18 bases. The length of the CDR3 is 16 residues. The germline V gene encodes CDR1 MDHEN and CDR2 SYDVKM. The CDR3: CASSWNYKNRDQPQHF. CDR3 nucleotides: TGTGCCAGCAGTTGGAATTATAAAAACAGAGATCAGCCCCAGCATTTT. Filled out from reference TRBV28 and TRBJ1-5, the complete variable domain reads DVKVTQSSRYLVKRTGEKVFLECVQDMDHENMFWYRQDPGLGLRLIYFSYDVKMKEKGDIPEGYSVSREKKERFSLILESASTNQTSMYLCASSWNYKNRDQPQHFGDGTRLSIL.

Turning to this clone: One end of the junction is discordant with germline, which a read error may explain. V usage is TRBV10-1 and J usage is TRBJ2-7, with D perhaps TRBD1 (6 bases). In germline, CDR1 is WNHNN, CDR2 SYGVQD (reference sequence). This CDR3 has 11 residues. The DNA for the CDR3 is TGCGCCAGCAGTCCACAGGGCGAGCCGTACTTC. Protein sequence: CASSPQGEPYF.

V usage is TRBV27 and J usage is TRBJ1-6, with unresolved D. V shed 0 bases and J shed 9 bases, with 6 bases lying between them. CDR1 and CDR2 from the germline V gene are MNHEY and SMNVEV (reference sequence). The CDR3 extends over 13 amino acids. In DNA, the CDR3 is TGTGCCAGCAGTTTATCGGGCAGTTCACCCCTCCACTTT. Translation gives CASSLSGSSPLHF.

The J gene is TRBJ2-7, the V gene TRBV7-7, with TRBD2 identical over 9 bases. Germline V lookup: CDR1 SSHAT, CDR2 FNYEAQ (reference sequence). This CDR3 is 13 amino acids long. Trimming took 1 base from V and 5 from J; bases not matched to a gene: 0. CDR3 nucleotide sequence: TGTGCCAGCAGCTTAGGGACTAGCGACGAGCAGTACTTC. It encodes CASSLGTSDEQYF. Drawing the rest from reference TRBV7-7 and TRBJ2-7, the complete variable domain is GAGVSQSPRYKVTKRGQDVTLRCDPISSHATLYWYQQALGQGPEFLTYFNYEAQPDKSGLPSDRFSAERPEGSISTLTIQRTEQRDSAMYRCASSLGTSDEQYFGPGTRLTVT.

The rearrangement uses TRBV5-1 and TRBJ1-2, with D unresolved. CDR3 length: 15 residues. CDR1 is SGHRS, CDR2 YFSETQ, per germline. The V end lost 5 bases, the J end lost 8 bases, and 22 bases lay between the germline ends. CDR3 region: CASSSDSSLVGGYTF. The DNA for the CDR3 is TGCGCCAGCAGTTCGGACTCCTCGTTAGTGGGCGGCTACACCTTC.

The chain has TRBV7-2 and TRBJ1-5; D not resolved. This CDR3 has 13 amino acids. V dropped 5 bases and J dropped 2 bases, with 7 bases sitting between them. Germline V gives CDR1 SGHTA, CDR2 FQGNSA. The CDR3 protein is CASSPQGNQPQHF. The CDR3 DNA is TGTGCCAGCAGCCCACAAGGCAATCAGCCCCAGCATTTT.

This clone turned up a few times. This chain links TRBV10-2 with TRBJ2-1, with D perhaps matching TRBD2 (6 bases). Germline V gives CDR1 WSHSY, CDR2 SAAADI. V was cut by 5 bases and J by 10 bases, with 18 bases left in between. The CDR3 length is 14 residues. This CDR3 is CASSSRSGLEEQFF. The CDR3 region has the DNA TGCGCCAGCAGTAGTAGGAGCGGGCTCGAGGAGCAGTTCTTC.

The chain couples TRBV11-3 to TRBJ1-1; 7 nucleotides align to TRBD1. Germline-derived CDR1 and CDR2 are SGHNT and YENEEA. With V trimmed by 5 bases and J by 6 bases, 9 bases remained unmatched. This CDR3 is 14 amino acids long. The CDR3 sequence is CASSDLSTGPEAFF. Here the CDR3 DNA reads TGTGCCAGCAGCGATTTATCGACAGGGCCTGAAGCTTTCTTT.